The clone carrying this T cell receptor (beta chain) was counted only a few times. This specimen belongs to a study of blood T cell repertoires in COVID-19. Generated by immunoSEQ multiplex PCR, the TCRdb table keeps only in-frame clones and is missing some. The table shows about 240,000 clones, with approximately 83% occurring only once. CDR3 length equals 14 residues. Germline CDR1 and CDR2: SNHLY and FYNNEI. The V segment lost 6 bases and the J segment 7 bases; nucleotides outside the gene matches: 9. The chain couples TRBV2 to TRBJ1-1, with 9 nucleotides matching TRBD1. Sequenced input: peripheral blood. The source of this sequence is a human donor in a cohort sampled during active COVID-19. The DNA of the CDR3 is TGTGCCAGCAGGACAGGGGGTAGTGTGGGTGAAGCTTTCTTT. The encoded protein is CASRTGGSVGEAFF.